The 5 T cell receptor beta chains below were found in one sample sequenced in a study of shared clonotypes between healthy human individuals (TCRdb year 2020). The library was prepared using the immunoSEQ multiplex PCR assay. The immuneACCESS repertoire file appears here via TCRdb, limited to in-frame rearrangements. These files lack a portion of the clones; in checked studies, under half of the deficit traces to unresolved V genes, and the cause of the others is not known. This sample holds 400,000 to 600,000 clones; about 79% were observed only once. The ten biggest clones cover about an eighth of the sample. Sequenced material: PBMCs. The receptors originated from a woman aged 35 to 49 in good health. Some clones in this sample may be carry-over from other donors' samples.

Here the CDR3 reads CASTDRWQGAVGGELFF. In DNA form, the CDR3 reads TGTGCCAGCACCGACAGGTGGCAGGGGGCTGTCGGCGGGGAGCTGTTTTTT. The rearrangement joins TRBV2 to TRBJ2-2, with TRBD1 matching over 8 bases. CDR1 and CDR2 (germline): SNHLY, FYNNEI. This CDR3 contains 17 residues. The V segment lost 7 bases and the J segment 7 bases; nucleotides outside the gene matches: 17. Using reference TRBV2 and TRBJ2-2 for the parts outside the CDR3, the full variable domain is EPEVTQTPSHQVTQMGQEVILRCVPISNHLYFYWYRQILGQKVEFLVSFYNNEISEKSEIFDDQFSVERPDGSNFTLKIRSTKLEDSAMYFCASTDRWQGAVGGELFFGEGSRLTVL.

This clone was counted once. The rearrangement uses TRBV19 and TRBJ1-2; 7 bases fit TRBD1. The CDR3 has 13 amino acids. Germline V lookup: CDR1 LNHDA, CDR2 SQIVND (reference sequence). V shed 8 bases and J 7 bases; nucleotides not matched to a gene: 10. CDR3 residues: CASRPDRAPGYTF. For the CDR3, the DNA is TGTGCCAGTCGCCCAGACAGGGCCCCTGGCTACACCTTC.

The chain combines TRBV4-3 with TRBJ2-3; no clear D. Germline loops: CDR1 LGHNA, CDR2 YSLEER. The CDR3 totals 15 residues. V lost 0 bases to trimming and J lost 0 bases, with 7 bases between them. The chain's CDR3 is CASSQDFASTDTQYF. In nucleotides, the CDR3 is TGCGCCAGCAGCCAAGATTTCGCTAGCACAGATACGCAGTATTTT.

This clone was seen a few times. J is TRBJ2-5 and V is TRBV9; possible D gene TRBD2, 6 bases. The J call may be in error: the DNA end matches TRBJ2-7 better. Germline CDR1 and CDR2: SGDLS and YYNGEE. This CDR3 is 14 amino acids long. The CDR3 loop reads CASSAASASYEQYF. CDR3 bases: TGTGCCAGCAGCGCCGCTAGCGCCTCCTACGAGCAGTACTTC.

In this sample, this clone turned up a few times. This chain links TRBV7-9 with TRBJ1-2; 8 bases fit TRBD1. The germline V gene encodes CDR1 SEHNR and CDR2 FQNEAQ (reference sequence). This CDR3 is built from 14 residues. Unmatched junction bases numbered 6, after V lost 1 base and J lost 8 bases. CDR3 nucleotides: TGTGCCAGCAGCTTAGGGACAGGGAAGGACGGCTACACCTTC. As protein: CASSLGTGKDGYTF.